The 7 T cell receptor beta chains in this list originate from one sample, sequenced in a study of blood T cell repertoires in COVID-19. Libraries were prepared by immunoSEQ multiplex PCR; TCRdb keeps only in-frame clonotypes and omits some of them. The data contain 150,000 to 200,000 clones, 65% to 90% of them singletons. Sample: peripheral blood. Receptor source: a man aged 45-65 years with active or convalescent COVID-19.

The J gene is TRBJ1-2, the V gene TRBV5-1; D may be TRBD1 (5 bases). The CDR3 is 14 amino acids. The ends were cut back, 0 bases at V and 8 bases at J, with 14 bases in the middle. CDR1 is SGHRS, CDR2 YFSETQ, per germline. The CDR3 reads CASSLAGGENGYTF. CDR3 sequence (DNA): TGCGCCAGCAGCTTGGCCGGGGGGGAGAACGGCTACACCTTC.

The chain joins TRBV11-2 to TRBJ1-5; TRBD1 aligns across 8 bases. The germline V gene has CDR1 SGHAT and CDR2 FQNNGV. The CDR3 spans 17 residues. The V and J ends lost 1 base and 5 bases, in that order; junction bases with no gene match: 10. For the CDR3, the DNA is TGTGCCAGCAGCTTAGGGGGGGGACAGGTGGCAGATCAGCCCCAGCATTTT. It specifies CASSLGGGQVADQPQHF. Using reference TRBV11-2 and TRBJ1-5 for the parts outside the CDR3, the full variable domain is EAGVAQSPRYKIIEKRQSVAFWCNPISGHATLYWYQQILGQGPKLLIQFQNNGVVDDSQLPKDRFSAERLKGVDSTLKIQPAKLEDSAVYLCASSLGGGQVADQPQHFGDGTRLSIL.

The CDR3, as DNA: TGTGCCAGCAGCTTAGGTCCGGTACTGAACACTGAAGCTTTCTTT. This gives the protein CASSLGPVLNTEAFF. The V gene is TRBV7-2, the J gene TRBJ1-1; D is ambiguous. V dropped 1 base and J dropped 0 bases, with 9 bases sitting between them. This CDR3 comprises 15 residues. Germline loops: CDR1 SGHTA, CDR2 FQGNSA.

J is TRBJ2-1 and V is TRBV10-1, with 7 bases identical to TRBD1. J gave up 6 bases and V 10 bases, and 6 bases lay outside the gene matches. Germline V CDR1 and CDR2: WNHNN, SYGVQD (reference sequence). The CDR3 has 12 residues. The CDR3 region has the DNA TGCGCCACCTCGACAGGGCTCAATGAGCAGTTCTTC. Translation gives CATSTGLNEQFF.

The rearrangement joins TRBV6-5 to TRBJ2-7; D is possibly TRBD2 (5 bases). Germline CDR1 is MNHEY and CDR2 is SVGAGI. Trimming left V 0 bases short and J 1 base short, with 13 bases between. The CDR3 has 16 amino acids. CDR3 nucleotides: TGTGCCAGCAGTTACTCTCAAGCGGCCGTTTCCTACGAGCAGTACTTC. Its protein is CASSYSQAAVSYEQYF.

V is TRBV28 and J is TRBJ2-7; D gene unclear. The CDR3 length is 13 residues. CDR1 MDHEN and CDR2 SYDVKM come from the germline V gene. The V end was cut by 11 bases, the J end by 2 bases, with 16 bases between. The CDR3 sequence: CASLSGLTYEQYF. The CDR3 DNA is TGTGCCTCCCTATCCGGGTTAACCTACGAGCAGTACTTC.

The chain combines TRBV18 with TRBJ2-5; D gene uncertain. Germline V gene lookup returns CDR1 KGHSH and CDR2 LQKENI. The CDR3 extends over 13 amino acids. The V end lost 5 bases, the J end lost 1 base, and 8 bases lay between the germline ends. CDR3 sequence reads: CASSVRFQETQYF. DNA of the CDR3: TGTGCCAGCTCAGTTAGATTCCAAGAGACCCAGTACTTC.